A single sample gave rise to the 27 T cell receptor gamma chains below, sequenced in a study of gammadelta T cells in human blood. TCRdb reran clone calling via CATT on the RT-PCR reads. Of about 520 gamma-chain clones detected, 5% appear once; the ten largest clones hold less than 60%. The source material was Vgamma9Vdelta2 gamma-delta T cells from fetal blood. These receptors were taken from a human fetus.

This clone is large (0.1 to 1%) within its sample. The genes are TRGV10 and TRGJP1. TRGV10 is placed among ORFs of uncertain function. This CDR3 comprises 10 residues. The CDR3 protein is CATTGWFKIF. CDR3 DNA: TGTGCGACCACTGGTTGGTTCAAGATATTT.

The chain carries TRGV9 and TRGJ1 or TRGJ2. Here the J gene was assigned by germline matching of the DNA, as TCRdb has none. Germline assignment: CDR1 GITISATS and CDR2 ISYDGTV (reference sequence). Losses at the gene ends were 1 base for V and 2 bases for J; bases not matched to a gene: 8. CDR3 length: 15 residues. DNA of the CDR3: TGTGCCTTGTGGGAGGTCAATTCCTATTATTATAAGAAACTCTTT. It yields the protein CALWEVNSYYYKKLF.

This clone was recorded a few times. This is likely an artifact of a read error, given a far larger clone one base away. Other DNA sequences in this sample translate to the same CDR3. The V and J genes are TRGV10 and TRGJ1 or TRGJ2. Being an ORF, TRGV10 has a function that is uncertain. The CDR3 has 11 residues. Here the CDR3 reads CAAWDYYKKLF. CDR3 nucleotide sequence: TGTGCAGCGTGGGATTATTATAAGAAACTCTTT.

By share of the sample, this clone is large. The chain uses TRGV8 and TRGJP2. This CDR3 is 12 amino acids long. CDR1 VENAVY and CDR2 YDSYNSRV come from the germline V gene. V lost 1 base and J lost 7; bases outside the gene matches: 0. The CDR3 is CATWDSDWIKTF. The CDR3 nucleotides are TGTGCCACCTGGGATAGTGATTGGATCAAGACGTTT.

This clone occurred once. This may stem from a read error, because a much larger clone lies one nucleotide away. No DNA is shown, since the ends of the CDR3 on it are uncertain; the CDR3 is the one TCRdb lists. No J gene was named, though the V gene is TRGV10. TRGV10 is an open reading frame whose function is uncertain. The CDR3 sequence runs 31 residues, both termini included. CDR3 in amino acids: CAAWDYFIIRNSLVVEQHLLSQVSIGRIQHF.

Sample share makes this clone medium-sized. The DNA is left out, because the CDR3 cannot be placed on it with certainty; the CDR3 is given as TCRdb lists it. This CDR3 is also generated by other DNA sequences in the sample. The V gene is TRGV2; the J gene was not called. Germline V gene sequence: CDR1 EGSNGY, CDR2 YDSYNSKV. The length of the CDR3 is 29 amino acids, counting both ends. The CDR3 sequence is CATWDIIRNSLAVEQHLLSQVSIGRIQHF.

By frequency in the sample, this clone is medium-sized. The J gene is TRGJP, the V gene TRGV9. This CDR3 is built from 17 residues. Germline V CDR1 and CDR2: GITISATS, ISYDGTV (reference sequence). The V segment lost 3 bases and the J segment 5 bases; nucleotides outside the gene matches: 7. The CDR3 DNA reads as TGTGCCTTGTGGGAGCTATACAAAGAGTTGGGCAAAAAAATCAAGGTATTT. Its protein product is CALWELYKELGKKIKVF.

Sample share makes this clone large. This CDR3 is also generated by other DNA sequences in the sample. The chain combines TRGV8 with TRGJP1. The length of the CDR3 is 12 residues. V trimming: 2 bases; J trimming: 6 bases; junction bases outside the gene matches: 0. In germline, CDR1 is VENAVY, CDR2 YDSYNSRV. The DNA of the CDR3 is TGTGCCACCTGGGATACTGGTTGGTTCAAGATATTT. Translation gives CATWDTGWFKIF.

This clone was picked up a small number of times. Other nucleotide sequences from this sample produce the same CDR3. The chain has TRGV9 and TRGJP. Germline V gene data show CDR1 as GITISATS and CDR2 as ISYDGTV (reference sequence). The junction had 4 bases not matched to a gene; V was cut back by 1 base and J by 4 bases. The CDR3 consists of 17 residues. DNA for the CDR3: TGTGCCTTGTGGGAGGTTTTACAAGAGTTGGGCAAAAAAATCAAGGTATTT. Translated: CALWEVLQELGKKIKVF.

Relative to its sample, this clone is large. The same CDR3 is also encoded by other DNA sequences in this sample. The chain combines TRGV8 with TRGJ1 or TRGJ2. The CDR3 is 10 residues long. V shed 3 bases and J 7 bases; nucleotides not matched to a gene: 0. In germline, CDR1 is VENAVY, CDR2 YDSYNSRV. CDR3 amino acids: CATWDYKKLF. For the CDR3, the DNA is TGTGCCACCTGGGATTATAAGAAACTCTTT.

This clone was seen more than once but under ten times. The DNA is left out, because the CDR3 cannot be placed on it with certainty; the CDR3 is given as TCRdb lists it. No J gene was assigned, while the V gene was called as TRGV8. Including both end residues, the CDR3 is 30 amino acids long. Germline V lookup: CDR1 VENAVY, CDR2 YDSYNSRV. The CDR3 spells CATWDLVIRNSLAVEQHLLSQVSIGRIQHF.

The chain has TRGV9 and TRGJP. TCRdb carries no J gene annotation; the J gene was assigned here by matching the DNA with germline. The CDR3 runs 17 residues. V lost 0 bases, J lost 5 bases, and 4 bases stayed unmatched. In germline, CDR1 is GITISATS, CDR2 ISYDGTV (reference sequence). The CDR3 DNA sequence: TGTGCCTTGTGGGAGGTGCAGGAAGAGTTGGGCAAAAAAATCAAGGTATTT. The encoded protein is CALWEVQEELGKKIKVF.

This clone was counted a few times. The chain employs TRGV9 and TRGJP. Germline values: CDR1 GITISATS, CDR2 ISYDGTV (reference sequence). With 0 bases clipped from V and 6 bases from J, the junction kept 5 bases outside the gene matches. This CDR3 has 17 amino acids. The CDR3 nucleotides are TGTGCCTTGTGGGAGGTGATTGGAGAGTTGGGCAAAAAAATCAAGGTATTT. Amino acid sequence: CALWEVIGELGKKIKVF.

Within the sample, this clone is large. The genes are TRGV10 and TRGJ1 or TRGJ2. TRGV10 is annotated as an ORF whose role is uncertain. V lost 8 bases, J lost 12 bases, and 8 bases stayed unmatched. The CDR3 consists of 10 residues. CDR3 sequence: CAAWDFGKLF. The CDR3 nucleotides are TGTGCTGCGTGGGATTTTGGGAAACTCTTT.

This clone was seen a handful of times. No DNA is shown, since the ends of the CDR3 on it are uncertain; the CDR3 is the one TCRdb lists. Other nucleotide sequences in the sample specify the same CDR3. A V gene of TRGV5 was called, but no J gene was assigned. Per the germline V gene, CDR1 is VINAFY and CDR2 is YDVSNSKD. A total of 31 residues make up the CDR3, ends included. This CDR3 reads CATWDRLIIRNSLAVEQHLLSQISIGRIQHF.

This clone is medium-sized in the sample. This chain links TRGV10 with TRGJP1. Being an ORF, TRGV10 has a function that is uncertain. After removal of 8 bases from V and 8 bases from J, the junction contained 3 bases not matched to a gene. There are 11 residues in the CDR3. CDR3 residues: CAAWEGWFKIF. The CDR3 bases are TGTGCTGCGTGGGAGGGTTGGTTCAAGATATTT.

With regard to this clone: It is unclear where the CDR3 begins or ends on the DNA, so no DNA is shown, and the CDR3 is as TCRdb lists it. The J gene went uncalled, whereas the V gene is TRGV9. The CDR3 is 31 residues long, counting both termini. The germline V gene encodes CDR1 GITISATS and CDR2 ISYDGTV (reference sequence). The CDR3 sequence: CALWEVSIIRNSLAVEQHLLSQVSIGRIQHF.

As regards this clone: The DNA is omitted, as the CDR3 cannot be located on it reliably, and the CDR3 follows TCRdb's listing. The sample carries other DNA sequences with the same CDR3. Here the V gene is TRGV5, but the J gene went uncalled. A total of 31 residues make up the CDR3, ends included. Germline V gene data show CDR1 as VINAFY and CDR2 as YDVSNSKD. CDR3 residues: CATWDRLIIRNSLAVEQHLLSQISIGRIQHF.

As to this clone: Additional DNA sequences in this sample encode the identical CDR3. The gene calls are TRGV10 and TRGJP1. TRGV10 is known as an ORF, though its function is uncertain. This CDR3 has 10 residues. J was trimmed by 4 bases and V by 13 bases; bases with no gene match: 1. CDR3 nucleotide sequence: TGTGCTGGCACTGGTTGGTTCAAGATATTT. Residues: CAGTGWFKIF.

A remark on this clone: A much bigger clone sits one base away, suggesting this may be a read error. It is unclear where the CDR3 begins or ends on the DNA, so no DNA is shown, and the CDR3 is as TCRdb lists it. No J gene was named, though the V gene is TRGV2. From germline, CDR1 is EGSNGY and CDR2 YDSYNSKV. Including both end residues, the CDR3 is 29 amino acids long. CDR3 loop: CATWDIIRNSLAMEQHLLSQVSIGRIQHF.

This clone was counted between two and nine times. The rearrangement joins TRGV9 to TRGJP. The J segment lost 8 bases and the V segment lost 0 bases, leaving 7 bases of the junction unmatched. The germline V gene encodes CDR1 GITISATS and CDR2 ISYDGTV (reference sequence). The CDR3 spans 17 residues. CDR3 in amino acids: CALWEVKRKLGKKIKVF. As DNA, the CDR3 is TGTGCCTTGTGGGAGGTGAAAAGAAAGTTGGGCAAAAAAATCAAGGTATTT.

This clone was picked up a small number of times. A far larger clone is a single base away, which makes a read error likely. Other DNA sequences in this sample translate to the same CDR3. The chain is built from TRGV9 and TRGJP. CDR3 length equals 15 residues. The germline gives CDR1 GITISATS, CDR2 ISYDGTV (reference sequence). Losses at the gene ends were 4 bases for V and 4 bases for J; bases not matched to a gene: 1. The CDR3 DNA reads TGTGCCTTGTGGGAACAAGAGTTGGGCAAAAAAATCAAGGTATTT. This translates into CALWEQELGKKIKVF.

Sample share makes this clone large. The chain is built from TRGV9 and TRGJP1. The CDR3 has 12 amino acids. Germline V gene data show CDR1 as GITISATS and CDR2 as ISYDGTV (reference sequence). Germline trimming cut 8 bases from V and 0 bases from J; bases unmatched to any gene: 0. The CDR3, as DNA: TGTGCCTTGTATACCACTGGTTGGTTCAAGATATTT. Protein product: CALYTTGWFKIF.

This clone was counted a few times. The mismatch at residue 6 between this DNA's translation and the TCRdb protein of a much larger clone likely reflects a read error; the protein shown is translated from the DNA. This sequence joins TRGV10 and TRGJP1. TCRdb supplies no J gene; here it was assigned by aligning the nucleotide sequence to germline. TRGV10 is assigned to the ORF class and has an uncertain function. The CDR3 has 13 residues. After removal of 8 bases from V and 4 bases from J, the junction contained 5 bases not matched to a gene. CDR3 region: CAAWDITGWFKIF. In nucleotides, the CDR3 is TGTGCTGCGTGGGATATCACTGGTTGGTTCAAGATATTT.

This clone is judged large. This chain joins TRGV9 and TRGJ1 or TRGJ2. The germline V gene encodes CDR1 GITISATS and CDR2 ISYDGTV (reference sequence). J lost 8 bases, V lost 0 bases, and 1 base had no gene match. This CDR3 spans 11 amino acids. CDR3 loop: CALWEVHKKLF. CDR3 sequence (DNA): TGTGCCTTGTGGGAGGTGCATAAGAAACTCTTT.

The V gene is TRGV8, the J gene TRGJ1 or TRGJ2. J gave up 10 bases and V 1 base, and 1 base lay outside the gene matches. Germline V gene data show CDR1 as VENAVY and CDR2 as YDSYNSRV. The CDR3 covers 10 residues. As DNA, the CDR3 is TGTGCCACCTGGGATAGAAAGAAACTCTTT. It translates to CATWDRKKLF.

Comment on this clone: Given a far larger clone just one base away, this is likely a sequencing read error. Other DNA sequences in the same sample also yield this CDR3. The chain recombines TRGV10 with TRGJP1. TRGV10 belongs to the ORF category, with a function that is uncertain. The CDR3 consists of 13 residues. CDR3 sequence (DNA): TGTGCTGCGTGGGATACCACTGGCTGGTTCAAGATATTT. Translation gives CAAWDTTGWFKIF.